A single sample is the source of the 30 T cell receptor beta chains below, sequenced in a study of CD8 T cells in ankylosing spondylitis. TCRdb re-derived calls from the 5' RACE reads in MiXCR, one entry per CDR3 protein. The table has 150,000 or so distinct CDR3 sequences, 11% seen once. Sample: blood, either unsorted or a sorted T cell fraction (not recorded which). Receptors originate from a male donor with ankylosing spondylitis or in good health (not recorded which).

This clonotype was counted at least ten times. V usage is TRBV5-1 and J usage is TRBJ2-5; D is undetermined. This CDR3 region has 12 residues. V lost 7 bases and J lost 5, with 12 bases in between. The germline gives CDR1 SGHRS, CDR2 YFSETQ. In DNA form, the CDR3 reads TGCGCCAGCGCCTTGGTCGGGGAGACCCAGTACTTC. This codes for CASALVGETQYF.

This clonotype was recorded a few times. The chain carries TRBV7-2 and TRBJ2-7; D is undetermined. This CDR3 is built from 15 residues. The V end was cut by 0 bases, the J end by 0 bases, with 9 bases between. CDR1 and CDR2 from the germline V gene are SGHTA and FQGNSA. DNA for the CDR3: TGTGCCAGCAGCTTAGCAGGATTTACCTCCTACGAGCAGTACTTC. This encodes CASSLAGFTSYEQYF.

In its sample, this clonotype was seen a few times. This chain uses TRBV19 with TRBJ2-1; a weak D match, TRBD1 (5 bases). Germline V gives CDR1 LNHDA, CDR2 SQIVND (reference sequence). The CDR3 sequence is 14 residues long. Trimming stripped 6 bases from V and 2 bases from J, with 11 bases between. The CDR3: CASRERQPYNEQFF. The CDR3 region has the DNA TGTGCCAGTAGAGAGAGACAGCCCTACAATGAGCAGTTCTTC.

This clonotype was picked up many times. The V call is TRBV5-6, the J call TRBJ1-4, with 7 bases fitting TRBD1. The CDR3 sequence is 18 residues long. Germline loops: CDR1 SGHDT, CDR2 YYEEEE. V lost 2 bases to trimming and J lost 8 bases; unmatched junction nucleotides: 18. The CDR3 here is CASSFSAVKQGKVEKLFF. CDR3 DNA: TGTGCCAGCAGCTTCTCCGCCGTTAAACAGGGGAAGGTCGAAAAACTGTTTTTT.

Many counts were recorded for this clonotype. J is TRBJ2-1 and V is TRBV5-4; either TRBD1 or TRBD2 may supply D (5 bases each). Looked up from germline, CDR1 is SGHNT and CDR2 is YYREEE (reference sequence). The ends were cut back, 4 bases at V and 4 bases at J, with 9 bases in the middle. The CDR3 extends over 13 amino acids. Here the CDR3 reads CASSPGRYNEQFF. Here the CDR3 DNA reads TGTGCCAGCAGCCCGGGACGATACAATGAGCAGTTCTTC.

This clonotype was observed many times. This chain uses TRBV3-1 with TRBJ2-7, with D uncertain. With 4 bases removed from V and 3 bases from J, the gap between germline ends came to 16 bases. The germline V gene has CDR1 LGHDT and CDR2 YNNKEL (reference sequence). The CDR3 has 15 residues. This CDR3 is CASSPSPVVFYEQYF. DNA for the CDR3: TGTGCCAGCAGCCCCAGCCCCGTGGTCTTCTACGAGCAGTACTTC.

This clonotype came up a few times. The CDR3 coding sequence is TGTGCCAGCAGTGGGTACGGGACAGGGGTAGAGACCCAGTACTTC. Translating it yields CASSGYGTGVETQYF. This sequence joins TRBV2 and TRBJ2-5; TRBD1 aligns across 10 bases. Germline V gene lookup returns CDR1 SNHLY and CDR2 FYNNEI. The CDR3 has 15 amino acids. Trimming cost V 4 bases and J 4 bases; bases outside gene matches: 6.

Many counts were recorded for this clonotype. V and J are TRBV20-1 and TRBJ2-4, with 10 bases matching TRBD1. CDR3 size: 14 residues. Trimming cost V 6 bases and J 3 bases; bases outside gene matches: 5. Germline-derived CDR1 and CDR2 are DFQATT and SNEGSKA (reference sequence). CDR3 nucleotides: TGCAGTGCGGGGACAGGGGTTGGCAAAAACATTCAGTACTTC. Protein sequence: CSAGTGVGKNIQYF.

This clonotype was counted at least ten times. V and J are TRBV5-1 and TRBJ1-6; TRBD1 matches 9 bases. With 3 bases clipped from V and 7 bases from J, the junction kept 5 bases outside the gene matches. From germline, CDR1 is SGHRS and CDR2 YFSETQ. The CDR3 is made up of 15 amino acids. The CDR3 DNA follows: TGCGCCAGCAGCTCCTCCGGGACAGGGAATTCACCCCTCCACTTT. This encodes CASSSSGTGNSPLHF.

This clonotype showed up many times. J is TRBJ1-2 and V is TRBV5-1; the D gene is possibly TRBD1 (6 bases). CDR3 length: 16 residues. Germline V gene sequence: CDR1 SGHRS, CDR2 YFSETQ. V dropped 0 bases and J dropped 6 bases, with 18 bases sitting between them. The CDR3 is CASSLAQGKRANGYTF. CDR3 DNA: TGCGCCAGCAGCTTGGCCCAGGGGAAACGGGCGAATGGCTACACCTTC.

The sample holds many counts of this clonotype. The chain couples TRBV20-1 to TRBJ1-4; 8 bases line up with TRBD1. The V and J ends lost 0 bases and 7 bases, in that order; junction bases with no gene match: 7. Germline values: CDR1 DFQATT, CDR2 SNEGSKA (reference sequence). This CDR3 is built from 15 residues. The CDR3 is CSARDEDRGLEKLFF. As DNA, the CDR3 is TGCAGTGCTAGAGATGAAGACAGGGGTCTTGAAAAACTGTTTTTT.

The table lists this clonotype with many counts. The chain joins TRBV14 to TRBJ1-1; tentatively, D is TRBD1 (6 bases). V dropped 6 bases and J dropped 1 base, with 12 bases sitting between them. CDR1 is SGHDN, CDR2 FVKESK, per germline. CDR3 length equals 14 residues. CDR3 coding DNA: TGTGCCAGCAGTCCGAGGGGGGGGAACACTGAAGCTTTCTTT. Translation: CASSPRGGNTEAFF.

The chain links TRBV10-3 to TRBJ1-5, with D hard to call. The V end was cut by 3 bases, the J end by 4 bases, with 13 bases between. CDR3 size: 15 residues. Germline V gene data show CDR1 as ENHRY and CDR2 as SYGVKD. CDR3 nucleotides: TGTGCCATCAGTGAACCGAGTCAGAATAATCAGCCCCAGCATTTT. This sequence encodes CAISEPSQNNQPQHF.

In this sample, this clonotype turned up many times. The V and J genes are TRBV7-8 and TRBJ2-7, with D unclear. The CDR3 is made up of 14 amino acids. The V gene lost 3 bases and the J gene lost 2 bases, with 11 bases spanning the gap. Germline loops: CDR1 SGHVS, CDR2 FQNEAQ. The CDR3 bases are TGTGCCAGCAGCTTTGAACGAGACCCCTACGAGCAGTACTTC. Translated: CASSFERDPYEQYF.

This clonotype was detected many times. V and J are TRBV5-6 and TRBJ1-2; TRBD1 is a possible D gene (6 bases). The CDR3 sequence is 16 residues long. The V and J ends lost 0 bases and 6 bases respectively, with 18 bases between them. CDR1 and CDR2 from the germline V gene are SGHDT and YYEEEE. CDR3: CASSLATIQGMNGYTF. CDR3 in DNA: TGTGCCAGCAGCTTGGCTACCATCCAGGGGATGAATGGCTACACCTTC.

The V gene is TRBV4-2, the J gene TRBJ2-5, with D perhaps being TRBD1 or TRBD2 (5 bases each). CDR1 is LGHNA, CDR2 YNFKEQ, per germline. CDR3 length equals 13 residues. Trimming pared 4 bases from V and 4 bases from J, leaving 10 bases between. The CDR3 nucleotides are TGTGCCAGCAGCCCGGGGCTCCGAGAGACCCAGTACTTC. This sequence encodes CASSPGLRETQYF.

The chain uses TRBV18 and TRBJ2-5; D possibly corresponds to TRBD1 (5 bases). The CDR3 consists of 15 residues. CDR1 is KGHSH, CDR2 LQKENI, per germline. V shed 1 base and J shed 1 base, with 10 bases lying between them. The CDR3 sequence: CASSPRKDTQETQYF. The CDR3 DNA reads TGTGCCAGCTCACCACGGAAGGACACCCAAGAGACCCAGTACTTC.

This clonotype was observed at least ten times. The chain uses TRBV5-6 and TRBJ2-2; D may be TRBD2 (5 bases). CDR3 length equals 15 residues. V lost 1 base, J lost 5 bases, and 12 bases lay in between. Germline CDR1 reads SGHDT; CDR2 reads YYEEEE. In DNA, the CDR3 is TGTGCCAGCAGCTTGATATGGGAGCGAACCGGGGAGCTGTTTTTT. It encodes CASSLIWERTGELFF.

The sample holds many counts of this clonotype. This sequence joins TRBV4-1 and TRBJ2-1; 11 nucleotides line up with TRBD2. There are 13 residues in the CDR3. V was clipped by 9 bases and J by 5 bases; unmatched bases: 3. Germline lookup yields CDR1 MGHRA and CDR2 YSYEKL. The CDR3 protein is CASAGLADNEQFF. In DNA form, the CDR3 reads TGCGCCAGTGCGGGACTAGCGGACAATGAGCAGTTCTTC.

At least ten counts were recorded for this clonotype. The chain has TRBV7-8 and TRBJ1-1; D is unresolved. This CDR3 has 12 amino acids. CDR1 is SGHVS, CDR2 FQNEAQ, per germline. Trimming stripped 1 base from V and 4 bases from J, with 4 bases between. The DNA of the CDR3 is TGTGCCAGCAGCTTAGACGTCACTGAAGCTTTCTTT. Translating it yields CASSLDVTEAFF.

This clonotype was seen ten or more times. This chain uses TRBV6-1 with TRBJ2-7, with D perhaps matching TRBD1 (6 bases). The CDR3 is 14 amino acids. Per the germline V gene, CDR1 is MNHNS and CDR2 is SASEGT. V dropped 2 bases and J dropped 7 bases, with 15 bases sitting between them. CDR3: CASSESPGDTEQYF. The CDR3 DNA sequence: TGTGCCAGCAGTGAATCCCCTGGGGACACTGAGCAGTACTTC.

The chain recombines TRBV14 with TRBJ2-1; 7 bases align to TRBD2. The V gene's germline CDR1 is SGHDN and CDR2 FVKESK. V was clipped by 2 bases and J by 4 bases; unmatched bases: 11. The CDR3 covers 17 residues. The CDR3 sequence: CASSQLQTGGSYNEQFF. DNA for the CDR3: TGTGCCAGCAGCCAACTACAGACGGGGGGTTCATACAATGAGCAGTTCTTC.

V gene TRBV29-1 combines with J gene TRBJ1-1; D gene uncertain. Trimming shortened V by 6 bases and J by 5 bases, and 10 bases separated the two germline ends. Germline V lookup: CDR1 SQVTM, CDR2 ANQGSEA. CDR3 length equals 11 residues. DNA for the CDR3: TGCAGCGTCCTAGGACGGACTGAAGCTTTCTTT. It specifies CSVLGRTEAFF.

V gene TRBV5-6 combines with J gene TRBJ2-7; D gene ambiguous. CDR1 and CDR2 from the germline V gene are SGHDT and YYEEEE. The V end was cut by 2 bases, the J end by 5 bases, with 5 bases between. CDR3 length: 11 residues. CDR3 in amino acids: CASSFTDEQYF. Written as DNA, the CDR3 is TGTGCCAGCAGCTTTACGGACGAGCAGTACTTC.

The chain uses TRBV12-3 or TRBV12-4 and TRBJ2-7, with D perhaps matching TRBD1 (5 bases). The CDR3 runs 14 residues. Deletions cut 2 bases from V and 3 bases from J, with 11 bases between. The CDR3 loop reads CASSLKGSDYEQYF. The CDR3, as DNA: TGTGCCAGCAGTTTAAAGGGGTCGGACTACGAGCAGTACTTC.

This clonotype appeared a few times. The V gene is TRBV27, the J gene TRBJ2-7; unclear D gene. This CDR3 is built from 15 residues. V was cut by 2 bases and J by 2 bases, with 13 bases left in between. Germline V lookup: CDR1 MNHEY, CDR2 SMNVEV (reference sequence). The CDR3 DNA follows: TGTGCCAGCAGTTTAGCTCGCGTTGAGACCTACGAGCAGTACTTC. It translates to CASSLARVETYEQYF.

In its sample, this clonotype was seen a few times. The chain employs TRBV11-2 and TRBJ2-5; D not resolved. This CDR3 has 13 amino acids. CDR1 is SGHAT and CDR2 is FQNNGV in the germline V gene. Trimming stripped 3 bases from V and 3 bases from J, with 8 bases between. The CDR3, as DNA: TGTGCCAGCAGCTTCGCATTGGAAGAGACCCAGTACTTC. Its protein is CASSFALEETQYF.

In this sample, this clonotype turned up a few times. This sequence joins TRBV11-2 and TRBJ2-3, with a tentative D call TRBD1 (6 bases). This CDR3 is built from 15 residues. Germline values: CDR1 SGHAT, CDR2 FQNNGV. The V gene lost 1 base and the J gene lost 5 bases, with 13 bases spanning the gap. CDR3 DNA: TGTGCCAGCAGCTTAGGGGCCGGGACACAAGATACGCAGTATTTT. Protein product: CASSLGAGTQDTQYF.

This clonotype occurred many times. The chain has TRBV29-1 and TRBJ1-1; no firm D call. Germline V lookup: CDR1 SQVTM, CDR2 ANQGSEA. CDR3 size: 11 residues. Trimming left V 7 bases short and J 1 base short, with 7 bases between. The CDR3 region has the DNA TGCAGCGCATACTCGAACACTGAAGCTTTCTTT. Translating gives CSAYSNTEAFF.

This clonotype was counted many times. The V call is TRBV29-1, the J call TRBJ1-1; D gene uncertain. This CDR3 region has 13 residues. Between the trimmed V and J ends, which lost 3 bases and 2 bases, there was a span of 10 bases. The germline CDR1 and CDR2 sequences are SQVTM and ANQGSEA. CDR3 DNA: TGCAGCGTTGAGTTAGACGATAACACTGAAGCTTTCTTT. The encoded protein is CSVELDDNTEAFF.